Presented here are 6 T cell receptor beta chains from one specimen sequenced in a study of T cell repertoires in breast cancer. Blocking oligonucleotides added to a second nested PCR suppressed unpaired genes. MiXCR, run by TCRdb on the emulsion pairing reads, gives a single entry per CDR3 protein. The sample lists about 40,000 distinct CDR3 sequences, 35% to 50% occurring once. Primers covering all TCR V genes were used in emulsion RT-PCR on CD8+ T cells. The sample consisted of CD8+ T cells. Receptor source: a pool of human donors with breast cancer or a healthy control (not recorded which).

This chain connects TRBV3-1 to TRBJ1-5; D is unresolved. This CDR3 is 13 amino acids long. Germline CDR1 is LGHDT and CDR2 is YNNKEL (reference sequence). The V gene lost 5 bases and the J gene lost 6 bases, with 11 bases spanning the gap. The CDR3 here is CASSLGRFQPQHF. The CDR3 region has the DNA TGTGCCAGCAGCTTGGGGAGATTTCAGCCCCAGCATTTT.

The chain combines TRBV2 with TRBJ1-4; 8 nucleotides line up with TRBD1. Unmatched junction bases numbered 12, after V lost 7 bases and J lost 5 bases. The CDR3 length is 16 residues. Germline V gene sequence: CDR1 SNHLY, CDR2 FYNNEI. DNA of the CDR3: TGTGCCAGCAAGGGCCCGGGGACAGGCGTCAATGAAAAACTGTTTTTT. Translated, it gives CASKGPGTGVNEKLFF.

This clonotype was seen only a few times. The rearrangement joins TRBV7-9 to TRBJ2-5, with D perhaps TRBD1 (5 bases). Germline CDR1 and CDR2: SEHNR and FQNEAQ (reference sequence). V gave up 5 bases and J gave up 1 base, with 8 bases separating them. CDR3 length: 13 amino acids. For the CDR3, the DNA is TGTGCCAGCAGCCAGGACATCCAAGAGACCCAGTACTTC. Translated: CASSQDIQETQYF. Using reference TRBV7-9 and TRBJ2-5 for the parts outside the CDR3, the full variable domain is DTGVSQNPRHKITKRGQNVTFRCDPISEHNRLYWYRQTLGQGPEFLTYFQNEAQLEKSRLLSDRFSAERPKGSFSTLEIQRTEQGDSAMYLCASSQDIQETQYFGPGTRLLVL.

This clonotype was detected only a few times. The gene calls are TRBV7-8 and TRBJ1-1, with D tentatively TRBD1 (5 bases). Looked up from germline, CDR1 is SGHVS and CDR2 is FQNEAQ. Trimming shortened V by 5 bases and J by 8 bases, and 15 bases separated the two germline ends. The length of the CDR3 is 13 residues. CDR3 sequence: CASSKGVNQEAFF. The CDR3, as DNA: TGTGCCAGCAGCAAAGGGGTCAACCAAGAAGCTTTCTTT.

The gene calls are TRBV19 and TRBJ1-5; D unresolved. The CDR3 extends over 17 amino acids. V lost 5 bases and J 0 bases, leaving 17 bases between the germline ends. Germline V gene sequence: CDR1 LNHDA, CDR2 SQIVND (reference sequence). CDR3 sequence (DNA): TGTGCCAGTAGTCCCGGTCCCGGATATACTAGCAATCAGCCCCAGCATTTT. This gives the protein CASSPGPGYTSNQPQHF.

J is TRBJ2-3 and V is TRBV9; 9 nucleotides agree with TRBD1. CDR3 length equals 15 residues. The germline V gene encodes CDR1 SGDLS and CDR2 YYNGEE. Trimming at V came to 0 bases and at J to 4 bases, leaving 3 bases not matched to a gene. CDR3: CASSVVGTGPDTQYF. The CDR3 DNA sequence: TGTGCCAGCAGCGTAGTCGGGACAGGGCCAGATACGCAGTATTTT.